The rows below give T cell receptor beta chains drawn from one sample of a study of regulatory T cells in long-lasting Graves disease. MiXCR was run by TCRdb on the multiplex PCR reads, yielding one entry per CDR3 protein. The sample lists 520,000 or so distinct CDR3 sequences, around 13% occurring once. The sample also formed part of further work on T cells in Graves' hyperthyroidism and ophthalmopathy.

The input for sequencing was peripheral blood mononuclear cells (PBMCs), taken at new diagnosis, from a patient treated with antithyroid drugs. These receptor sequences come from a woman aged 25 to 39 with Graves disease. Both conserved end residues are part of each CDR3. The D gene is left open where the match is weak. Part of the rows lack a size; the others show once, few, many or a class for expanded clones.

j_call clone_size d_call v_call cdr3_nt cdr3_aa
TRBJ2-3 many . TRBV7-2 TGTGCCAGCAGCCGGGACTTTGGGACAGATACGCAGTATTTT CASSRDFGTDTQYF
TRBJ2-1 many . TRBV5-1 TGCGCCAGCAGCTTACAACCGGGGTCGCGGGATGAGCTTGTAGGGCAGTTCTTC CASSLQPGSRDELVGQFF
TRBJ2-7 many TRBD2 TRBV11-2 TGTGCCAGCAGCTTTGAGGGAGGGGAGCAGTACTTC CASSFEGGEQYF
TRBJ2-1 many TRBD2 TRBV20-1 TGCAGTGCTAGAGATCCGCTAGCGGGAGTCTACAATGAGCAGTTCTTC CSARDPLAGVYNEQFF
TRBJ1-2 . TRBD1 TRBV9 TGTGCCAGCAGCGCTACCGGGACAGGGGGAGGCTACACCTTC CASSATGTGGGYTF
TRBJ2-2 . . TRBV28 TGTGCCAGCGAGGGGGCAGGGAGGTACACCGGGGAGCTGTTTTTT CASEGAGRYTGELFF
TRBJ2-1 . TRBD1 TRBV9 TGTGCCAGCAGCGTTCGCGACCGACCGGGACAGGTCTCCTACAATGAGCAGTTCTTC CASSVRDRPGQVSYNEQFF
TRBJ2-5 few TRBD2 TRBV14 TGTGCCAGCAGCCAGCTAGGACTAGCGGGCGGGACCCAGTACTTC CASSQLGLAGGTQYF
TRBJ2-2 many . TRBV5-1 TGCGCCAGCAGTATTGGTAGGGCAGGTGGCACCGGGGAGCTGTTTTTT CASSIGRAGGTGELFF
TRBJ2-5 many . TRBV7-8 TGTGCCAGCAGCCCCGGGGAGGTTGAGACCCAGTACTTC CASSPGEVETQYF
TRBJ2-7 . TRBD2 TRBV19 TGTGCCAGTAGTCAAGCCGGGAGGGGGAGTTCCTACGAGCAGTACTTC CASSQAGRGSSYEQYF
TRBJ2-7 . TRBD1 TRBV19 TGTGCCAGTAGTTCCCGACAGGGCTCGGAGCAGTACTTC CASSSRQGSEQYF
TRBJ2-1 few TRBD2 TRBV7-2 TGTGCCAGCACCCAAGTCGGGACTAAAGATGAGCAGTTCTTC CASTQVGTKDEQFF
TRBJ1-1 few . TRBV3-1 TGTGCCAGCAGCCAAGGAAGTTTGTGGGGGACTGAAGCTTTCTTT CASSQGSLWGTEAFF
TRBJ2-1 few TRBD2 TRBV29-1 TGCAGCGTTGAAACACTAGCGGGAGCCTACAATGAGCAGTTCTTC CSVETLAGAYNEQFF
TRBJ2-1 many TRBD2 TRBV28 TGTGCCAGCAGTTTTGGGGCTAGCGGCATGTACAATGAGCAGTTCTTC CASSFGASGMYNEQFF
TRBJ2-7 many . TRBV6-1 TGTGCCAGCAGGCTCGGGCGGAACTACGAGCAGTACTTC CASRLGRNYEQYF
TRBJ2-7 . TRBD1 TRBV3-1 TGTGCCAGCAGCCATAGGACAGGGGTGAGCGAGCAGTACTTC CASSHRTGVSEQYF
TRBJ2-1 few . TRBV29-1 TGCAGCGTTGAGGCCTCGAGCTCCTACAATGAGCAGTTCTTC CSVEASSSYNEQFF
TRBJ1-2 few . TRBV15 TGTGCCACCAGCAGTCCCGGGACGCCGGCCGATTATGGCTACACCTTC CATSSPGTPADYGYTF
TRBJ2-4 . TRBD2 TRBV19 TGTGCCAGTAGTATGGGGACTATCCAAAACATTCAGTACTTC CASSMGTIQNIQYF
TRBJ2-5 few TRBD1 TRBV29-1 TGCAGCGTATTGGGACAGCAAGAGACCCAGTACTTC CSVLGQQETQYF
TRBJ1-1 . TRBD1 TRBV25-1 TGTGCCAGCAGTAAGACAGGGAGCACTGAAGCTTTCTTT CASSKTGSTEAFF
TRBJ2-7 many . TRBV5-1 TGCGCCAGCAGCTTGGATTGGAGAGGAGGGGTCTACGAGCAGTACTTC CASSLDWRGGVYEQYF
TRBJ2-7 many TRBD2 TRBV6-2/TRBV6-3 TGTGCCAGCAGTTACATGGGACTAGCGGGGGGAACCTACGAGCAGTACTTC CASSYMGLAGGTYEQYF
TRBJ2-7 . . TRBV7-9 TGTGCCAGCAGCTTAGATCTAGGACAGAGCTACGAGCAGTACTTC CASSLDLGQSYEQYF
TRBJ1-2 many TRBD1 TRBV27 TGTGCCAGCAGTGCCCGGGACAGGGGATACTATGGCTACACCTTC CASSARDRGYYGYTF
TRBJ2-1 few . TRBV7-9 TGTGCCAGCAGCAGAAGAGTGAAGCAGTCGGGGGGCCAGATCCATGAGCAGTTCTTC CASSRRVKQSGGQIHEQFF
TRBJ2-1 many TRBD1 TRBV7-3 TGTGCCAGCAGCTTACTTCCAGGGGGTCAATACAATGAGCAGTTCTTC CASSLLPGGQYNEQFF
TRBJ1-4 . . TRBV29-1 TGCAGCGTTGAAGATCGAGAGACTAATGAAAAACTGTTTTTT CSVEDRETNEKLFF
TRBJ2-7 few . TRBV3-1 TGTGCCAGCAGCCAATCGATAGGCGAGCAGTACTTC CASSQSIGEQYF
TRBJ2-2 . . TRBV28 TGTGCCAGCAGGACCTCAGGGTCGGGGGCCGGGGAGCTGTTTTTT CASRTSGSGAGELFF
TRBJ1-6 many . TRBV6-5 TGTGCCAGCAGTTACGCTAGCTCCTATAATTCACCCCTCCACTTT CASSYASSYNSPLHF
TRBJ2-1 many TRBD2 TRBV4-2 TGTGCCAGCAGCCCGCGGGGTAGCGGGACCCTCTCCTACAATGAGCAGTTCTTC CASSPRGSGTLSYNEQFF
TRBJ2-7 many . TRBV6-1 TGTGCCAGCAGGGTCGGATTATCCAACAATCTCGAGCAGTACTTC CASRVGLSNNLEQYF
TRBJ2-1 many . TRBV12-3/TRBV12-4 TGTGCCAGCAGTTTCGGAAGTAATTACAATGAGCAGTTCTTC CASSFGSNYNEQFF
TRBJ2-1 many . TRBV12-3/TRBV12-4 TGTGCCAGCAGTCAACCACAGGGATTGGCCAATGAGCAGTTCTTC CASSQPQGLANEQFF
TRBJ2-5 . TRBD2 TRBV7-9 TGTGCCAGCAGTCTTCTAGCGGGATCCGCCAAGACCCAGTACTTC CASSLLAGSAKTQYF
TRBJ2-1 few . TRBV20-1 TGCAGTGCTAGAGAGATATTGGTCGGTTACCAGTTCTTC CSAREILVGYQFF
TRBJ2-1 . . TRBV2 TGTGCCACAGCAGCGACAAACAATGAGCAGTTCTTC CATAATNNEQFF
TRBJ2-2 many TRBD2 TRBV28 TGTGCCAGCACTAAACCCCGGGGGGCGAACACCGGGGAGCTGTTTTTT CASTKPRGANTGELFF
TRBJ1-3 . . TRBV6-5 TGTGCCAGCAGTTACTTGTGGGGATCTGGAAACACCATATATTTT CASSYLWGSGNTIYF
TRBJ1-1 many . TRBV11-2 TGTGCCAGCAGCACATGGAACACTGAAGCTTTCTTT CASSTWNTEAFF